One TCR beta chain is described in this entry. The target of this receptor is not known. Base quality data are lacking; no much larger clone is found one base away. Hyperthyroidism patients were newly diagnosed, had a disease duration of under 2 months, and were aged 18 to 65 years. The study excluded patients with uncontrolled infections, other autoimmune diseases, pregnancy or lactation. Diagnoses were based on clinical symptoms, serum thyroxine and TRAb, thyroid ultrasound and orbital computed tomography. Blood from progressor patients was drawn when they were first diagnosed with hyperthyroidism, before any ophthalmopathy symptoms appeared. PBMCs were isolated from 7.5 to 10 ml of fresh peripheral blood by Ficoll-Paque density gradient centrifugation. Patients classed as progressors first received a Graves' hyperthyroidism diagnosis and then went on to develop ophthalmopathy during follow-up. Trizol reagent was used to extract total RNA, and RNA quality was then checked on an Agilent 2100 Bioanalyzer.

This entry is derived from a study of T cells in Graves' hyperthyroidism and ophthalmopathy (dated by TCRdb to between 2018 and 2021). Background for the entire study: Peripheral blood samples were taken at initial diagnosis, before any treatment was given. To identify distinguishing TCR V-J signatures, a discovery cohort of around 100 patients was used, comprising some 43 with Graves' ophthalmopathy and some 57 with stable Graves' hyperthyroidism. Whether ophthalmopathy could be predicted prospectively was tested in an independent validation cohort made up of under 20 hyperthyroidism patients plus 17 patients who later progressed to ophthalmopathy. For training and testing, the 110 or so patients in the discovery cohort were randomly divided in a 7:3 ratio. The study also compared thyroid tissue and blood T-cell repertoires from a handful of Graves' hyperthyroidism patients. After sampling, hyperthyroidism patients received methimazole starting at 30 mg daily, and ophthalmopathy patients received high-dose intravenous methylprednisolone. The paper describes TCR Vbeta CDR3 sequencing of about 140 peripheral blood samples, made up of roughly 45 ophthalmopathy patients, over 70 hyperthyroidism patients and roughly 17 progressor patients. General study outcomes and caveats: In validation, the model predicted progression to ophthalmopathy a median of approximately 6.3 months before onset, with approximately 70% sensitivity and nearly 75% specificity. No statistical method was used to set the sample size in advance, and investigators knew the group allocation. A 13 V-J signature model separated ophthalmopathy from stable hyperthyroidism, with over 85% sensitivity and just under 84% specificity in cross-validation and 80%/75% in testing. Most expanded thyroid clonotypes (frequency above 0.001) were also detected in blood, suggesting blood repertoires may reflect thyroid immune responses.

The TCR beta CDR3 regions were amplified from RNA transcripts. A first-round RT-PCR of the TCR CDR3 used the HTBI primer set with the Qiagen OneStep RT-PCR kit. Libraries were constructed in a second round of multiplex PCR, after which size selection and purification were carried out. The libraries were sequenced on an Illumina HiSeq2000 using paired-end 100 bp reads. The authors processed their data as follows. SOAPnuke was used to process the raw data, removing reads that contained adapters or uncalled bases, had a mean Phred below 15, or lacked an exact match to the constant primer or identifier. High-quality paired reads were merged using COPE v1.2.5, and each unique nucleotide sequence was defined as a clonotype. Clonotypes were aligned to IMGT TRBV, TRBD and TRBJ reference segments using MiTCR v1.1. The analysis included only V-J combinations with a frequency above 0.0001, which together covered approximately 99% of the repertoires. A TCS score was defined as the ratio between F50 (clonal expansion) and ExV (chaos), using BLOSUM62-based TCRdist between CDR3 peptides within each V-J. Welch's t-statistics and random forest reduced just over 500 V-J features to 13, which were used in a naive Bayes classifier (R e1071). The public reads were quality trimmed at Q25 with fastp and then assembled into clones with MiXCR by TCRdb, keeping productive beta chains. For every CDR3 protein sequence, its rows merge into one entry that carries the most common genes and DNA. V and J calls and clone size were set by TCRdb, not the authors. The sample includes fewer than 45,000 distinct CDR3 sequences, with around 50% observed a single time. 6.2% of the sample comes from the top ten.

The germline V and J ends show losses of 0 bases and 8 bases respectively, and no gene match explains 4 bases of the junction. Its CDR3 holds 16 amino acids, cysteine through phenylalanine. The DNA shown is the 48-base CDR3, in frame from base 1. Via the germline V gene, CDR1 is ENHRY and CDR2 SYGVKD. The V gene is TRBV10-3 and the J gene is TRBJ2-3; 14 nucleotides in the junction match TRBD2. Sample: blood. The source of this sequence is a woman in her forties or fifties with Graves' hyperthyroidism that later progressed to Graves' ophthalmopathy. The CDR3 in this case is CAISESGLAGAGTQYF. The base sequence is TGTGCCATCAGTGAGTCGGGACTAGCGGGAGCGGGTACGCAGTATTTT.